The 21 T cell receptor beta chains presented below share a single source sample, sequenced in a study of cytomegalovirus exposure and HLA in healthy donors. The PCR ran on 60 Vbeta and 13 Jbeta primers. Libraries were prepared by immunoSEQ multiplex PCR; TCRdb keeps only in-frame clonotypes and omits some of them. Among fewer than 200,000 clones listed, roughly 76% were seen once. Sequencing was performed on PBMCs. Receptors were obtained from a male donor in good health and CMV-seronegative.

The V call is TRBV5-4, the J call TRBJ1-1; possible D gene TRBD1, 6 bases. The CDR3 extends over 15 amino acids. In germline, CDR1 is SGHNT, CDR2 YYREEE (reference sequence). Trimming removed 0 bases at V and 1 base at J, with 10 bases between. The CDR3 spells CASSLAGTPNTEAFF. The DNA of the CDR3 is TGTGCCAGCAGCTTGGCCGGGACACCGAACACTGAAGCTTTCTTT.

The chain has TRBV2 and TRBJ1-4, with 9 bases matching TRBD1. With V trimmed by 6 bases and J by 8 bases, 7 bases remained unmatched. Germline lookup yields CDR1 SNHLY and CDR2 FYNNEI. The CDR3 sequence is 14 residues long. The CDR3 protein is CASRGTGYREKLFF. The DNA of the CDR3 is TGTGCCAGCAGGGGGACAGGGTATAGGGAAAAACTGTTTTTT.

The count of this clone is one. This chain joins TRBV27 and TRBJ1-1, with 7 bases identical to TRBD1. CDR3 length equals 17 residues. Germline CDR1 reads MNHEY; CDR2 reads SMNVEV (reference sequence). Trimming cost V 5 bases and J 0 bases; bases outside gene matches: 12. CDR3 in amino acids: CASSPIRGQYMNTEAFF. The CDR3 nucleotides are TGTGCCAGCAGTCCCATCCGGGGACAGTACATGAACACTGAAGCTTTCTTT.

V usage is TRBV6-6 and J usage is TRBJ1-3; tentative D call: TRBD1 (5 bases). Germline-derived CDR1 and CDR2 are MNHNY and SVGAGI (reference sequence). Trimming took 5 bases from V and 3 from J, leaving 11 bases between them. The CDR3 runs 14 residues. This chain's CDR3 is CASSQIRGGNTIYF. The CDR3 DNA reads as TGTGCCAGCAGTCAGATTAGGGGTGGAAACACCATATATTTT.

Regarding this clone: Additional DNA sequences in this sample encode the identical CDR3. The chain combines TRBV6-6 with TRBJ1-5, with D tentatively TRBD1 (5 bases). Trimming stripped 2 bases from V and 7 bases from J, with 12 bases between. The CDR3 length is 14 residues. Germline assignment: CDR1 MNHNY and CDR2 SVGAGI (reference sequence). CDR3 bases: TGTGCCAGCAGTTACAGGGGTCTCTCCCAGCCCCAGCATTTT. It specifies CASSYRGLSQPQHF.

This chain uses TRBV9 with TRBJ2-2; 11 bases align to TRBD1. CDR1 SGDLS and CDR2 YYNGEE come from the germline V gene. This CDR3 contains 15 residues. V was clipped by 2 bases and J by 7 bases; unmatched bases: 4. The CDR3 spells CASSVRDRGSGELFF. CDR3 sequence (DNA): TGTGCCAGCAGCGTGAGGGACAGGGGGAGCGGGGAGCTGTTTTTT. The whole variable domain, remainder taken from reference TRBV9 and TRBJ2-2, is DSGVTQTPKHLITATGQRVTLRCSPRSGDLSVYWYQQSLDQGLQFLIQYYNGEERAKGNILERFSAQQFPDLHSELNLSSLELGDSALYFCASSVRDRGSGELFFGEGSRLTVL.

This rearrangement joins TRBV19 to TRBJ1-1, with D unclear. Looked up from germline, CDR1 is LNHDA and CDR2 is SQIVND (reference sequence). CDR3 length equals 13 residues. The V end was cut by 5 bases, the J end by 1 base, with 8 bases between. The CDR3 DNA is TGTGCCAGTAGTCTCACAGCGAACACTGAAGCTTTCTTT. This translates into CASSLTANTEAFF.

The rearrangement uses TRBV10-2 and TRBJ1-4; 7 bases match TRBD1. The CDR3 is made up of 15 amino acids. V was pared by 2 bases and J by 10 bases, with 10 bases of the junction left unmatched. Germline V CDR1 and CDR2: WSHSY, SAAADI. The CDR3 here is CASSETGDSSGKLFF. The CDR3 nucleotides are TGCGCCAGCAGTGAGACGGGGGACAGTTCAGGAAAACTGTTTTTT.

The chain is built from TRBV10-3 and TRBJ1-2; the match to TRBD1 covers 10 bases. The V segment lost 6 bases and the J segment 7 bases; nucleotides outside the gene matches: 8. The CDR3 totals 14 residues. Germline V lookup: CDR1 ENHRY, CDR2 SYGVKD. As DNA, the CDR3 is TGTGCCATCAGCCCCGGGACAGGGGCTGGTGGCTACACCTTC. It encodes CAISPGTGAGGYTF.

The J gene is TRBJ2-7, the V gene TRBV10-2, with D tentatively TRBD1 (6 bases). V gave up 4 bases and J gave up 6 bases, with 19 bases separating them. CDR1 and CDR2 from the germline V gene are WSHSY and SAAADI. The length of the CDR3 is 15 residues. The CDR3 here is CASSAGTWDGSEQYF. As DNA, the CDR3 is TGCGCCAGCAGTGCGGGGACATGGGACGGTTCCGAGCAGTACTTC.

This clone showed up just once. The rearrangement uses TRBV13 and TRBJ1-3; TRBD1 agrees at 11 bases. CDR1 is PRHDT, CDR2 FYEKMQ, per germline (reference sequence). There are 15 residues in the CDR3. The ends lost 4 bases at V and 2 bases at J; junction bases unmatched: 1. The CDR3 DNA is TGTGCCAGCAGCTCGGACAGGGGGCCTGGAAACACCATATATTTT. Translating it yields CASSSDRGPGNTIYF.

The chain uses TRBV11-3 and TRBJ2-2, with 7 bases fitting TRBD2. With V trimmed by 5 bases and J by 4 bases, 4 bases remained unmatched. CDR3 size: 14 residues. Germline loops: CDR1 SGHNT, CDR2 YENEEA. This CDR3 is CASSPGGGTGELFF. DNA of the CDR3: TGTGCCAGCAGCCCAGGCGGGGGCACCGGGGAGCTGTTTTTT. Based on the CDR3 plus reference TRBV11-3 and TRBJ2-2, the full variable domain is EAGVVQSPRYKIIEKKQPVAFWCNPISGHNTLYWYLQNLGQGPELLIRYENEEAVDDSQLPKDRFSAERLKGVDSTLKIQPAELGDSAVYLCASSPGGGTGELFFGEGSRLTVL.

This clone was picked up a small number of times. The chain recombines TRBV6-6 with TRBJ2-1; 7 bases line up with TRBD2. The V segment lost 6 bases and the J segment 4 bases; nucleotides outside the gene matches: 9. Per the germline V gene, CDR1 is MNHNY and CDR2 is SVGAGI (reference sequence). This CDR3 contains 15 residues. This CDR3 reads CASSKGLELYNEQFF. CDR3 nucleotide sequence: TGTGCCAGCAGCAAAGGACTAGAGTTATACAATGAGCAGTTCTTC.

This chain's CDR3 is CASSLGQVNSPLHF. CDR3 nucleotide sequence: TGCGCCAGCAGCCTTGGACAGGTCAATTCACCCCTCCACTTT. The rearrangement joins TRBV5-1 to TRBJ1-6, with 7 positions matching TRBD1. The junction had 5 bases not matched to a gene; V was cut back by 4 bases and J by 7 bases. Per the germline V gene, CDR1 is SGHRS and CDR2 is YFSETQ. There are 14 residues in the CDR3.

The rearrangement links TRBV11-2 to TRBJ1-2; no definite D call. Trimming stripped 0 bases from V and 8 bases from J, with 13 bases between. CDR3 length: 14 amino acids. Germline-derived CDR1 and CDR2 are SGHAT and FQNNGV. The CDR3 nucleotides read TGTGCCAGCAGCTTAGATCGAACCTCTGGCGGCTACACCTTC. Protein product: CASSLDRTSGGYTF.

The genes are TRBV29-1 and TRBJ1-4; D gene unclear. V was cut by 4 bases and J by 5 bases, with 11 bases left in between. Germline V gene data show CDR1 as SQVTM and CDR2 as ANQGSEA. The CDR3 has 13 amino acids. CDR3 amino acids: CSVAPGINEKLFF. CDR3 bases: TGCAGCGTTGCCCCAGGAATCAATGAAAAACTGTTTTTT.

This chain uses TRBV2 with TRBJ1-2, with TRBD1 as a possible D gene (6 bases). CDR1 and CDR2 from the germline V gene are SNHLY and FYNNEI. The CDR3 consists of 15 residues. Trimming pared 2 bases from V and 5 bases from J, leaving 15 bases between. The CDR3 DNA reads as TGTGCCAGCAGTGAATTCAGGGGCCAAGGATATGGCTACACCTTC. Protein sequence: CASSEFRGQGYGYTF.

The chain joins TRBV2 to TRBJ1-5; 12 bases line up with TRBD1. V was clipped by 4 bases and J by 0 bases; unmatched bases: 10. CDR3 size: 19 residues. Looked up from germline, CDR1 is SNHLY and CDR2 is FYNNEI. DNA of the CDR3: TGTGCCAGCAGTGCATATCCGGGACAGGGGGCTAATAGCAATCAGCCCCAGCATTTT. This sequence encodes CASSAYPGQGANSNQPQHF.

This clone has only a few counts. The sample has other DNA sequences that encode this CDR3 too. This sequence joins TRBV9 and TRBJ1-2, with unresolved D. V was shortened by 2 bases and J by 0 bases, with 8 bases between the two germline ends. The germline V gene encodes CDR1 SGDLS and CDR2 YYNGEE. This CDR3 region has 14 residues. The CDR3 DNA reads TGTGCCAGCAGCGTTGGCGGGACTAACTATGGCTACACCTTC. It specifies CASSVGGTNYGYTF.

The chain couples TRBV7-2 to TRBJ2-5; 12 positions agree with TRBD2. V trimming: 3 bases; J trimming: 5 bases; junction bases outside the gene matches: 7. The CDR3 has 16 amino acids. Germline assignment: CDR1 SGHTA and CDR2 FQGNSA. DNA of the CDR3: TGTGCCAGCAGCTTTACGCTAGCGGGGGGGCCTGAGACCCAGTACTTC. The encoded protein is CASSFTLAGGPETQYF.

The chain links TRBV4-1 to TRBJ1-2; D is undetermined. The V gene's germline CDR1 is MGHRA and CDR2 YSYEKL. V was trimmed by 0 bases and J by 2 bases, leaving 10 bases between them. The CDR3 has 15 residues. CDR3 DNA sequence: TGCGCCAGCAGCCAAGAAAGCGAATTGAACTATGGCTACACCTTC. As protein: CASSQESELNYGYTF.